A single T cell receptor beta chain is shown here with its context. Sample treatment: randomized to nivolumab then ipilimumab (arm A) or the reverse (arm B). The sample is drawn from a study of sequential checkpoint blockade in melanoma. Sequencing was performed with immunoSEQ multiplex PCR; in TCRdb, only in-frame clones are kept and a portion is missing. The sample has 13,000 or so clones; roughly 24% are singletons. This specimen consisted of tumor tissue (inferred from file names), obtained from a patient given nivolumab and ipilimumab in sequence. The TCR was taken from a human donor with melanoma.

The CDR3 is CASSLVVAGGGETQYF. The DNA for the CDR3 is TGTGCCAGCAGCTTGGTCGTAGCAGGGGGCGGGGAGACCCAGTACTTC. This chain connects TRBV7-6 to TRBJ2-5; 8 positions agree with TRBD1. The J segment lost 5 bases and the V segment lost 3 bases, leaving 11 bases of the junction unmatched. Per germline, CDR1 SGHVS and CDR2 FNYEAQ. The CDR3 covers 16 residues.